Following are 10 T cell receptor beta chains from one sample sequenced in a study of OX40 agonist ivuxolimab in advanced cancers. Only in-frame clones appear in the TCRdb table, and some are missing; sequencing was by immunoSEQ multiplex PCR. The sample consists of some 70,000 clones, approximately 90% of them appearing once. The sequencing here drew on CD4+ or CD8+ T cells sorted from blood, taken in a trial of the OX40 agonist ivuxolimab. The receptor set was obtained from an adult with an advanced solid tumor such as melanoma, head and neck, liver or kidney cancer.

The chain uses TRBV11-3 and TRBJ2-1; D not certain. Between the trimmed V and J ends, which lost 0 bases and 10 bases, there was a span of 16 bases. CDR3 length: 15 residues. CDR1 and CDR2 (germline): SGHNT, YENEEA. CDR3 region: CASSLDRAGSREQFF. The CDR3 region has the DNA TGTGCCAGCAGCTTAGATCGGGCAGGTAGTAGGGAGCAGTTCTTC. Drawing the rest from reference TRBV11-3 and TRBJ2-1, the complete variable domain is EAGVVQSPRYKIIEKKQPVAFWCNPISGHNTLYWYLQNLGQGPELLIRYENEEAVDDSQLPKDRFSAERLKGVDSTLKIQPAELGDSAVYLCASSLDRAGSREQFFGPGTRLTVL.

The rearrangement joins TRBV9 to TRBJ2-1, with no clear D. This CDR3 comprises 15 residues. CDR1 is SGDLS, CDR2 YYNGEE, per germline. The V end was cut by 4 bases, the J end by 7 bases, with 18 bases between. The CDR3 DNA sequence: TGTGCCAGCAGCCAGTCCCGGGTTGCCCCGAATGAGCAGTTCTTC. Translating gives CASSQSRVAPNEQFF. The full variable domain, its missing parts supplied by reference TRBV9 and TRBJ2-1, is DSGVTQTPKHLITATGQRVTLRCSPRSGDLSVYWYQQSLDQGLQFLIQYYNGEERAKGNILERFSAQQFPDLHSELNLSSLELGDSALYFCASSQSRVAPNEQFFGPGTRLTVL.

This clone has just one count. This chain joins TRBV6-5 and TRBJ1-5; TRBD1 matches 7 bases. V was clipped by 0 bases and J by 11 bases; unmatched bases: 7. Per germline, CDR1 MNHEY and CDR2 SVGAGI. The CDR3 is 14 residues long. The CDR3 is CASSYSQGSETQHF. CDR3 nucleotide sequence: TGTGCCAGCAGTTACTCACAGGGGTCGGAGACCCAGCATTTT.

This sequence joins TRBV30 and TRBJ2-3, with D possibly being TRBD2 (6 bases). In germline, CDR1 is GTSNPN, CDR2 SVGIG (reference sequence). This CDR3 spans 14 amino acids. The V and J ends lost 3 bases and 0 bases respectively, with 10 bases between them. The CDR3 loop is CAWRWGDSTDTQYF. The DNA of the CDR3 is TGTGCCTGGAGATGGGGGGATAGCACAGATACGCAGTATTTT.

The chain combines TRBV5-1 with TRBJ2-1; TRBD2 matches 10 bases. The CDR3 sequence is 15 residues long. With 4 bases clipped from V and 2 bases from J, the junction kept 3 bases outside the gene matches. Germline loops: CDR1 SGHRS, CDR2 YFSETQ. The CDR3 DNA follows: TGCGCCAGCAGCCTAACTAGCGGGGCCTACAATGAGCAGTTCTTC. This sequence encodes CASSLTSGAYNEQFF.

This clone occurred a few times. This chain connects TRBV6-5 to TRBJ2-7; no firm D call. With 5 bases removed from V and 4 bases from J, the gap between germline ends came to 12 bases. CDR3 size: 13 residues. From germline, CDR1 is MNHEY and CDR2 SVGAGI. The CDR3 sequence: CASSPPRAYEQYF. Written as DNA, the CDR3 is TGTGCCAGCAGTCCGCCTAGAGCGTACGAGCAGTACTTC.

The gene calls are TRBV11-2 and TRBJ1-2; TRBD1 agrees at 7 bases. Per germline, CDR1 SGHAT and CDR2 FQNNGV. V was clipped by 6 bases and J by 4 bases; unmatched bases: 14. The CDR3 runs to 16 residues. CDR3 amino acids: CASRSRSAGGSYGYTF. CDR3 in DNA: TGTGCCAGCAGATCTCGCTCGGCAGGGGGATCCTATGGCTACACCTTC.

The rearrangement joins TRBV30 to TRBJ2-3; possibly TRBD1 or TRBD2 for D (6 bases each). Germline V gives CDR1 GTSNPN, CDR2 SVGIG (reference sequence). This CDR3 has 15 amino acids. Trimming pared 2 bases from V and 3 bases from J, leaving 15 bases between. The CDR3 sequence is CAWSRGETKTDTQYF. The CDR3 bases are TGTGCCTGGAGTAGGGGGGAGACTAAGACAGATACGCAGTATTTT.

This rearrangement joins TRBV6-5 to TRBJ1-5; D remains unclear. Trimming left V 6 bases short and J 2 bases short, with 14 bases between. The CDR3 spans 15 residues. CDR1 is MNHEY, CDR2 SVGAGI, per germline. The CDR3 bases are TGTGCCAGCAGCCAAGGACCAGGTGGCAATCAGCCCCAGCATTTT. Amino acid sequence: CASSQGPGGNQPQHF.

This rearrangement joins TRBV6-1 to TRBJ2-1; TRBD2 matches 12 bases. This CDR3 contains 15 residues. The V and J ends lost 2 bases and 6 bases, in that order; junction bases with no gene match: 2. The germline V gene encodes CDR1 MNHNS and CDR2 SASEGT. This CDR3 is CASSELAGGINEQFF. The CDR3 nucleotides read TGTGCCAGCAGTGAACTAGCGGGAGGGATCAATGAGCAGTTCTTC.